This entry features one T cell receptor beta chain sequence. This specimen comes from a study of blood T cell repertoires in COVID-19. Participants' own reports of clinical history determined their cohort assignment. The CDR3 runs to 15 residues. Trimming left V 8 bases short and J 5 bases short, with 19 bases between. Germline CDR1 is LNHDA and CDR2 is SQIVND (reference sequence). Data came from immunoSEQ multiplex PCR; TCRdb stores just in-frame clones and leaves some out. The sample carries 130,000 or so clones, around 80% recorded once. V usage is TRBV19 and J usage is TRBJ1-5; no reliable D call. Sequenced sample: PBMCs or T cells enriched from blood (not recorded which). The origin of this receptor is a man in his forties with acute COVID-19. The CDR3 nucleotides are TGTGCCAGTTCCCGGGGATGGGTAAAGGATCAGCCCCAGCATTTT. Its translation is CASSRGWVKDQPQHF.